This T cell receptor beta chain was sequenced for a study of blood T cell repertoires in COVID-19. Turning to the study itself: Donors in the United States, Italy and Spain gave samples during acute or convalescent COVID-19. The cDNA or gDNA used as material had been derived from T cells, B-cell-depleted T cells, or PBMCs.

The Seattle patients joined while their infection was active and were tracked longitudinally afterward. Authors' analysis steps: By means of reference gene primer amplification, nucleated cell counts were estimated. Some clones are missing from TCRdb's copy, which holds only in-frame ones; the method was immunoSEQ multiplex PCR. For V, J and clone size, that table is used; D and trimming come from the DNA. The sample has about 220,000 clones; 85% are singletons. The origin of this receptor is a woman in her seventies with COVID-19, enrolled during active disease. Sequences were obtained from peripheral blood.

For the CDR3, the DNA is TGTGCCATCAGTGAGGCCGGTGGAGGGGACGAGCAGTACTTC. Translation: CAISEAGGGDEQYF. This chain uses TRBV10-3 with TRBJ2-7; tentative D call: TRBD2 (6 bases). Trimming took off 2 bases at V and 5 bases at J, with 13 bases between the two ends. Per the germline V gene, CDR1 is ENHRY and CDR2 is SYGVKD. This CDR3 has 14 amino acids.